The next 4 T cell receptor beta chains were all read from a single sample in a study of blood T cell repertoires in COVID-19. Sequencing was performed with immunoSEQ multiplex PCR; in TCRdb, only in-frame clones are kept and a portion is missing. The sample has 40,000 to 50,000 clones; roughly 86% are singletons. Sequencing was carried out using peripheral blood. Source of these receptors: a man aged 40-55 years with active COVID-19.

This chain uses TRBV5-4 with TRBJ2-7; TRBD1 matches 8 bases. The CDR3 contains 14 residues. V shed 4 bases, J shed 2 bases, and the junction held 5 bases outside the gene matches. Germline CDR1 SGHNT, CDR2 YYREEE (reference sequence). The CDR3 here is CASSPRDRPYEQYF. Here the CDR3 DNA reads TGTGCCAGCAGCCCCCGGGACAGGCCCTACGAGCAGTACTTC.

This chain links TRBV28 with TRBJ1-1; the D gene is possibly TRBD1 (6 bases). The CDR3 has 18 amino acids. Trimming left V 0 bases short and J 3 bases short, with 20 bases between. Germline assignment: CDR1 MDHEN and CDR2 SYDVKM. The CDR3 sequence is CASSLWRGQVIWDTEAFF. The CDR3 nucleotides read TGTGCCAGCAGTTTATGGCGGGGGCAAGTGATCTGGGACACTGAAGCTTTCTTT. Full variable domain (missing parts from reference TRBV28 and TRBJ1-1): DVKVTQSSRYLVKRTGEKVFLECVQDMDHENMFWYRQDPGLGLRLIYFSYDVKMKEKGDIPEGYSVSREKKERFSLILESASTNQTSMYLCASSLWRGQVIWDTEAFFGQGTRLTVV.

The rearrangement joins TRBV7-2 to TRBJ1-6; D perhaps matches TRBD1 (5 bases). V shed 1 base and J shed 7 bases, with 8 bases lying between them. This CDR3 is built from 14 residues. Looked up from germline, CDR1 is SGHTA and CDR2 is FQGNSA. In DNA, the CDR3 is TGTGCCAGCAGCTTAGTCAGGGTAAATTCACCCCTCCACTTT. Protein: CASSLVRVNSPLHF.

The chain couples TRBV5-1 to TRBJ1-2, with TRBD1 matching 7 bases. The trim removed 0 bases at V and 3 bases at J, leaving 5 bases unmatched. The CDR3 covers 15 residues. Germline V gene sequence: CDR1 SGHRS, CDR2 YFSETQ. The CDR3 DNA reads TGCGCCAGCAGCTTGGGAGGGGGCGTAGACTATGGCTACACCTTC. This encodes CASSLGGGVDYGYTF.